This TCR beta chain was observed in a study of blood T cell repertoires in COVID-19. Study-wide background: Collection of acute and convalescent COVID-19 samples took place in the United States, Italy and Spain.

Assay used: immunoSEQ multiplex PCR; TCRdb lists only in-frame clones, some missing. This sample has approximately 140,000 clones, with more than 60% found just once. Trimming took 1 base from V and 4 from J, leaving 13 bases between them. CDR3 length equals 15 residues. The germline CDR1 and CDR2 sequences are SEHNR and FQNEAQ (reference sequence). The sequence came from a man aged 45 to 65 with acute or convalescent COVID-19. This chain uses TRBV7-9 with TRBJ1-1; TRBD1 might be the D (5 bases). The material sequenced was peripheral blood. This chain's CDR3 is CASSLGGAGGTEAFF. CDR3 bases: TGTGCCAGCAGCTTAGGAGGGGCGGGAGGCACTGAAGCTTTCTTT.